This is a list of T cell receptor beta chains from one sample in a study of brain T cells in children with intractable seizures. Some clones are missing from TCRdb's copy, which holds only in-frame ones; the method was immunoSEQ multiplex PCR. The top ten hold roughly 1.5% of the sample, which has 80,000 or so clones, about 92% seen once. The material was peripheral blood, obtained at surgery. The source is a boy less than two years old with tuberous sclerosis and intractable seizures. Each CDR3 is given with its conserved first and last residue. D genes are given only for firm matches. Not all rows give a size; the values are once, few, many and, for expanded clones, a class.

TRBJ1-1 | TRBV5-1 | . | . | CATRVVMNTEAFF | TGCGCCACCAGGGTAGTCATGAACACTGAAGCTTTCTTT
TRBJ1-1 | TRBV19 | TRBD1 | . | CASSPRQGAMNTEAFF | TGTGCCAGTAGTCCCCGACAGGGGGCGATGAACACTGAAGCTTTCTTT
TRBJ1-2 | TRBV5-4 | . | . | CASSSPGGRARGYTF | TGTGCCAGCAGCTCCCCAGGCGGTCGGGCCCGAGGCTACACCTTC
TRBJ2-1 | TRBV5-4 | TRBD1 | . | CASSFGDRGFDEQFF | TGTGCCAGCAGCTTTGGGGACAGGGGCTTTGATGAGCAGTTCTTC
TRBJ2-1 | TRBV28 | TRBD2 | once | CASSPSGSSYNEQFF | TGTGCCAGCAGTCCTAGCGGGAGTTCCTACAATGAGCAGTTCTTC
TRBJ1-6 | TRBV6-5 | . | . | CASSFPGPTNSPLHF | TGTGCCAGCAGTTTCCCGGGACCGACGAATTCACCCCTCCACTTT
TRBJ1-1 | TRBV7-3 | . | . | CASSLSPLNTEAFF | TGTGCCAGCAGCTTATCCCCCCTGAACACTGAAGCTTTCTTT
TRBJ2-1 | TRBV9 | TRBD2 | . | CASSVGLAGVAGEQFF | TGTGCCAGCAGCGTAGGCCTAGCGGGAGTGGCGGGTGAGCAGTTCTTC
TRBJ2-3 | TRBV10-3 | TRBD2 | . | CAISESTGGRMSTQYF | TGTGCCATCAGTGAGTCGACGGGCGGGAGGATGAGTACGCAGTATTTT
TRBJ2-7 | TRBV6-5 | . | once | CASSYSIQGSTTAQYF | TGTGCCAGCAGTTACTCGATCCAGGGGTCGACTACGGCGCAGTACTTC
TRBJ1-1 | TRBV18 | . | . | CASSPSTMNTEAFF | TGTGCCAGCTCACCAAGTACTATGAACACTGAAGCTTTCTTT
TRBJ2-5 | TRBV6-6 | TRBD2 | . | CASSLAGGPETQYF | TGTGCCAGCAGTTTAGCGGGGGGGCCAGAGACCCAGTACTTC
TRBJ1-2 | TRBV28 | . | . | CASSLLGGYGYTF | TGTGCCAGCAGTTTATTGGGGGGTTATGGCTACACCTTC